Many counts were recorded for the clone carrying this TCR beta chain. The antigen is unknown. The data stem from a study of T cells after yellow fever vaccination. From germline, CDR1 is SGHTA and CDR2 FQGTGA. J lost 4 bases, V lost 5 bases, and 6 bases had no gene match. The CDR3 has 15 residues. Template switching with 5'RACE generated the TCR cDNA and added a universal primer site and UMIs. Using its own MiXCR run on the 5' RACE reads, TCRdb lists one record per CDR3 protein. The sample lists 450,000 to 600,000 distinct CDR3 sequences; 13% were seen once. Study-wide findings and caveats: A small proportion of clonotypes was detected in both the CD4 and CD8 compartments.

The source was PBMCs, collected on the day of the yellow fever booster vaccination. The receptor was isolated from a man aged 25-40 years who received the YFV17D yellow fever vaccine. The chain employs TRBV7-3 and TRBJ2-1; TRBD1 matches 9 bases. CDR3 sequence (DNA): TGTGCCAGCAGCCCTGGGACAGGGTTATACAATGAGCAGTTCTTC. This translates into CASSPGTGLYNEQFF. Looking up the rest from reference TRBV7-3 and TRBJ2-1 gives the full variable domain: GAGVSQTPSNKVTEKGKYVELRCDPISGHTALYWYRQSLGQGPEFLIYFQGTGAADDSGLPNDRFFAVRPEGSVSTLKIQRTERGDSAVYLCASSPGTGLYNEQFFGPGTRLTVL.